This T cell receptor (beta chain) was found in a study of immune characterization of retroperitoneal liposarcoma. Each CDR3 protein gets one entry after TCRdb re-called the PCR reads with MiXCR. The table lists approximately 7,100 distinct CDR3 sequences, 25% to 30% of them singletons. This sequence was found in a female donor with retroperitoneal liposarcoma. The specimen sequenced was tumor tissue.

CDR3 sequence (DNA): TGTGCCAGCAGTCCCACCCCCGTCCGATCCTACAATGAGCAGTTCTTC. It translates to CASSPTPVRSYNEQFF. The chain carries TRBV6-1 and TRBJ2-1; D remains ambiguous. This CDR3 contains 16 residues. Per germline, CDR1 MNHNS and CDR2 SASEGT. V was shortened by 5 bases and J by 1 base, with 15 bases between the two germline ends.